This T cell receptor beta chain derives from a study of blood T cell repertoires in COVID-19. Generated by immunoSEQ multiplex PCR, the TCRdb table keeps only in-frame clones and is missing some. Here the sample spans tens of thousands of clones, about 87% being singletons. Germline loops: CDR1 SGHRS, CDR2 YFSETQ. Trimming shortened V by 4 bases and J by 0 bases, and 16 bases separated the two germline ends. This CDR3 is 16 amino acids long. The TCR sequence derives from a man at least 80 years old with acute or convalescent COVID-19. Sequencing used peripheral blood. This chain joins TRBV5-1 and TRBJ1-1; possible D gene TRBD1, 5 bases. As DNA, the CDR3 is TGCGCCAGCAGCCCCCACCCTCAGGGCCTGAACACTGAAGCTTTCTTT. This gives the protein CASSPHPQGLNTEAFF. Variable domain in full (rest from reference TRBV5-1 and TRBJ1-1): KAGVTQTPRYLIKTRGQQVTLSCSPISGHRSVSWYQQTPGQGLQFLFEYFSETQRNKGNFPGRFSGRQFSNSRSEMNVSTLELGDSALYLCASSPHPQGLNTEAFFGQGTRLTVV.